A single sample is the source of the 2 T cell receptor beta chains below, sequenced in a study of CD8+ T cells in alopecia areata. The authors extracted RNA and reverse transcribed it into cDNA as the sequencing template. Some clones are missing from TCRdb's copy, which holds only in-frame ones; the method was immunoSEQ multiplex PCR. The data contain some 200,000 clones, 50% to 60% of them singletons. The treatment was: oral pan-JAK inhibitor, 5-10 mg twice daily. The sample in question was CD4+ T cells sorted from blood, obtained at week 4, from a patient treated with tofacitinib. These receptors were taken from a human donor with alopecia areata.

This chain links TRBV15 with TRBJ2-6, with TRBD1 as a possible D gene (6 bases). Germline CDR1 LNHNV, CDR2 YYDKDF (reference sequence). There are 16 residues in the CDR3. Trimming removed 2 bases from V and 4 bases from J, with 12 bases in between. Here the CDR3 DNA reads TGTGCCACCAGCAGAAGTACAGGGTTGGGGGCCAACGTCCTGACTTTC. Amino acid sequence: CATSRSTGLGANVLTF.

The rearrangement links TRBV7-8 to TRBJ2-2, with TRBD1 matching over 7 bases. The CDR3 loop spans 15 amino acids. J was trimmed by 1 base and V by 1 base; bases with no gene match: 0. The germline V gene has CDR1 SGHVS and CDR2 FQNEAQ. CDR3 sequence reads: CASSLGQGNTGELFF. For the CDR3, the DNA is TGTGCCAGCAGCTTAGGACAGGGGAACACCGGGGAGCTGTTTTTT. Together with reference TRBV7-8 and TRBJ2-2, the CDR3 gives the full variable domain: GAGVSQSPRYKVAKRGQDVALRCDPISGHVSLFWYQQALGQGPEFLTYFQNEAQLDKSGLPSDRFFAERPEGSVSTLKIQRTQQEDSAVYLCASSLGQGNTGELFFGEGSRLTVL.